A single sample is the source of the 9 T cell receptor beta chains below, sequenced in a study of T-cell memory formation after mild COVID-19. TCRdb processed the 5' RACE reads anew with MiXCR; each CDR3 protein has one entry. This sample has about 400,000 distinct CDR3 sequences; approximately 15% occur once, and the top ten carry roughly 21%. The sequencing input was PBMCs or a T cell subset sorted from them (not recorded which). These receptors were obtained from a man aged 18 to 29 who had mild COVID-19 (a few samples of this study predate the infection). Cell type and time point are not known.

This clonotype was detected a few times. The chain links TRBV4-3 to TRBJ2-2; TRBD2 aligns across 7 bases. J was trimmed by 0 bases and V by 8 bases; bases with no gene match: 6. The CDR3 is made up of 15 amino acids. Germline lookup yields CDR1 LGHNA and CDR2 YSLEER. CDR3 sequence reads: CASRRDYANTGELFF. The DNA of the CDR3 is TGCGCCAGCCGCCGGGACTACGCGAACACCGGGGAGCTGTTTTTT.

This clonotype appeared a few times. Written as DNA, the CDR3 is TGTGCCAGCAAGCTGGATATGAGGAGCACTGAAGCTTTCTTT. Translation: CASKLDMRSTEAFF. The chain recombines TRBV2 with TRBJ1-1; D not certain. Germline loops: CDR1 SNHLY, CDR2 FYNNEI. V was shortened by 7 bases and J by 4 bases, with 16 bases between the two germline ends. This CDR3 comprises 14 residues.

This clonotype was seen a handful of times. The J gene is TRBJ2-7, the V gene TRBV7-9; 7 bases line up with TRBD1. V trimming: 5 bases; J trimming: 7 bases; junction bases outside the gene matches: 5. This CDR3 comprises 12 residues. Germline V lookup: CDR1 SEHNR, CDR2 FQNEAQ (reference sequence). CDR3 DNA: TGTGCCAGCAGCCCGACAGGGTCAGAGCAGTACTTC. Translation: CASSPTGSEQYF. Full variable domain (rest looked up from reference TRBV7-9 and TRBJ2-7): DTGVSQNPRHKITKRGQNVTFRCDPISEHNRLYWYRQTLGQGPEFLTYFQNEAQLEKSRLLSDRFSAERPKGSFSTLEIQRTEQGDSAMYLCASSPTGSEQYFGPGTRLTVT.

This clonotype occurred a few times. The gene calls are TRBV7-8 and TRBJ2-2, with D perhaps TRBD2 (7 bases). V dropped 6 bases and J dropped 7 bases, with 18 bases sitting between them. CDR1 is SGHVS and CDR2 is FQNEAQ in the germline V gene. This CDR3 spans 15 amino acids. Here the CDR3 DNA reads TGTGCCAGCAGAGAGATGGGGGGGGGCCTCGGGGAGCTGTTTTTT. Its translation: CASREMGGGLGELFF.

In its sample, this clonotype was seen a few times. The chain joins TRBV5-4 to TRBJ1-2; D not resolved. Trimming removed 5 bases from V and 2 bases from J, with 25 bases in between. This CDR3 spans 18 amino acids. CDR1 and CDR2 from the germline V gene are SGHNT and YYREEE (reference sequence). CDR3 in amino acids: CASSTEDGAFSLNYGYTF. In DNA form, the CDR3 reads TGTGCCAGCAGTACGGAGGACGGAGCGTTCTCCCTCAACTATGGCTACACCTTC.

The chain has TRBV12-3 or TRBV12-4 and TRBJ1-2; no clear D. This CDR3 contains 13 residues. V dropped 1 base and J dropped 9 bases, with 12 bases sitting between them. The CDR3 here is CASSLDGSLSYTF. The CDR3 nucleotides are TGTGCCAGCAGTTTAGATGGCTCTCTCAGCTACACCTTC.

This clonotype was seen only a few times. The rearrangement links TRBV6-2 or TRBV6-3 to TRBJ2-5; possibly TRBD1 or TRBD2 for D (5 bases each). The CDR3 is 15 amino acids. Trimming took off 6 bases at V and 4 bases at J, with 18 bases between the two ends. Germline values: CDR1 MNHEY, CDR2 SVGEGT. The CDR3: CASSTGTAFGETQYF. CDR3 nucleotides: TGTGCCAGCAGCACCGGGACCGCCTTTGGAGAGACCCAGTACTTC.

The chain couples TRBV6-2 or TRBV6-3 to TRBJ1-2; the D gene is possibly TRBD1 (5 bases). V gave up 1 base and J gave up 2 bases, with 5 bases separating them. In germline, CDR1 is MNHEY, CDR2 SVGEGT. This CDR3 has 13 amino acids. The CDR3 region has the DNA TGTGCCAGCAGTTACTGGGGGAACTATGGCTACACCTTC. The encoded protein is CASSYWGNYGYTF.

In its sample, this clonotype was seen a few times. The chain links TRBV12-3 or TRBV12-4 to TRBJ2-7; unclear D gene. V was cut by 1 base and J by 1 base, with 11 bases left in between. The CDR3 covers 15 residues. The CDR3 sequence is CASSLGLMWSYEQYF. The CDR3 DNA sequence: TGTGCCAGCAGTTTAGGTCTGATGTGGTCCTACGAGCAGTACTTC.